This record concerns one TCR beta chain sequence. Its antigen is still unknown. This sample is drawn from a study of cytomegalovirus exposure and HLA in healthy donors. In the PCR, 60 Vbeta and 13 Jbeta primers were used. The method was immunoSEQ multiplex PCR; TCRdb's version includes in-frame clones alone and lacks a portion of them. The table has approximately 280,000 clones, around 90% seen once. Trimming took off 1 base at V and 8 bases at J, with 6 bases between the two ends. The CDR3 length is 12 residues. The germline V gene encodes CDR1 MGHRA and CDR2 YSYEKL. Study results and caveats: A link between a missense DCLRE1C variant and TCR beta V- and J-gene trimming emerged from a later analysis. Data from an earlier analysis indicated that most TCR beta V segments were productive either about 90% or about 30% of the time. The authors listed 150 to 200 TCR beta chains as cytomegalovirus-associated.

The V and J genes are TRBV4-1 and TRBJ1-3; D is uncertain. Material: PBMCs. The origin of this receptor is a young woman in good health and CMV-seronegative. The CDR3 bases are TGCGCCAGCAGCCAAGCCGGGGACACCATATATTTT. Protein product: CASSQAGDTIYF.